These 25 T cell receptor beta chains share one sample of origin, sequenced in a study of blood T cell repertoires in COVID-19. Sequencing used immunoSEQ multiplex PCR; TCRdb keeps in-frame clones, though not all of them. The table shows about 200,000 clones, with about four fifths occurring only once. Sequenced material: PBMCs or T cells enriched from blood (not recorded which). The receptors here all came from a woman aged 30 to 39 who had been exposed to COVID-19.

The chain employs TRBV7-2 and TRBJ1-5; TRBD1 matches 9 bases. Unmatched junction bases numbered 2, after V lost 7 bases and J lost 1 base. This CDR3 spans 14 amino acids. Germline-derived CDR1 and CDR2 are SGHTA and FQGNSA. CDR3 residues: CASNRGRSNQPQHF. The CDR3 nucleotides read TGTGCCAGCAACAGGGGGCGAAGCAATCAGCCCCAGCATTTT. The variable domain in full, completed from reference TRBV7-2 and TRBJ1-5, reads GAGVSQSPSNKVTEKGKDVELRCDPISGHTALYWYRQSLGQGLEFLIYFQGNSAPDKSGLPSDRFSAERTGGSVSTLTIQRTQQEDSAVYLCASNRGRSNQPQHFGDGTRLSIL.

The V call is TRBV3-1 (or the pseudogene TRBV3-2), the J call TRBJ1-6; D is uncertain. Trimming left V 5 bases short and J 6 bases short, with 5 bases between. Germline lookup yields CDR1 LGHDT and CDR2 YNNKEL (reference sequence). This CDR3 region has 12 residues. The CDR3 sequence is CASSLINSPLHF. The CDR3 bases are TGTGCCAGCAGCTTAATTAATTCACCCCTCCACTTT.

The rearrangement links TRBV3-1 (or the pseudogene TRBV3-2) to TRBJ2-5, with 9 positions matching TRBD2. V was pared by 0 bases and J by 1 base, with 6 bases of the junction left unmatched. There are 17 residues in the CDR3. Germline values: CDR1 LGHDT, CDR2 YNNKEL (reference sequence). The CDR3 DNA reads as TGTGCCAGCAGCCAAGATCGCCTAGCGGGGACCCAAGAGACCCAGTACTTC. It is translated as CASSQDRLAGTQETQYF.

CDR3 amino acids: CATSPRQTTGELFF. CDR3 nucleotide sequence: TGTGCCACCAGTCCGAGACAGACCACCGGGGAGCTGTTTTTT. This chain uses TRBV15 with TRBJ2-2; maybe TRBD1 (5 bases). The V end lost 6 bases, the J end lost 4 bases, and 12 bases lay between the germline ends. Germline V gives CDR1 LNHNV, CDR2 YYDKDF (reference sequence). The CDR3 runs 14 residues.

V is TRBV7-9 and J is TRBJ1-5; D not resolved. Germline V gene lookup returns CDR1 SEHNR and CDR2 FQNEAQ (reference sequence). This CDR3 has 17 amino acids. With 1 base removed from V and 0 bases from J, the gap between germline ends came to 13 bases. CDR3 sequence (DNA): TGTGCCAGCAGCTTAGTGGGAGATCAAGATAGCAATCAGCCCCAGCATTTT. Translating it yields CASSLVGDQDSNQPQHF. Looking up the rest from reference TRBV7-9 and TRBJ1-5 gives the full variable domain: DTGVSQNPRHKITKRGQNVTFRCDPISEHNRLYWYRQTLGQGPEFLTYFQNEAQLEKSRLLSDRFSAERPKGSFSTLEIQRTEQGDSAMYLCASSLVGDQDSNQPQHFGDGTRLSIL.

The chain carries TRBV9 and TRBJ2-3, with D possibly TRBD1 on 5 matching bases. Trimming shortened V by 4 bases and J by 1 base, and 7 bases separated the two germline ends. The CDR3 sequence is 13 residues long. Germline values: CDR1 SGDLS, CDR2 YYNGEE. CDR3 in DNA: TGTGCCAGCAGCTTACAGGGCACAGATACGCAGTATTTT. Its protein is CASSLQGTDTQYF.

The chain joins TRBV19 to TRBJ1-1; D is ambiguous. This CDR3 contains 12 residues. Germline CDR1 reads LNHDA; CDR2 reads SQIVND (reference sequence). V shed 1 base and J shed 8 bases, with 8 bases lying between them. CDR3 in DNA: TGTGCCAGTAGTATAGTCAACAGAGAAGCTTTCTTT. Residues: CASSIVNREAFF.

This chain joins TRBV19 and TRBJ1-6, with 8 bases that match TRBD1. Per the germline V gene, CDR1 is LNHDA and CDR2 is SQIVND (reference sequence). V shed 3 bases, J shed 7 bases, and the junction held 5 bases outside the gene matches. The CDR3 extends over 15 amino acids. CDR3 sequence (DNA): TGTGCCAGTAGTATCCCGCACAGGGGGAATTCACCCCTCCACTTT. It translates to CASSIPHRGNSPLHF.

This clone has a single count. The rearrangement links TRBV4-1 to TRBJ2-7; D remains ambiguous. The CDR3 covers 14 residues. Deletions cut 4 bases from V and 4 bases from J, with 14 bases between. CDR1 and CDR2 (germline): MGHRA, YSYEKL. The CDR3 DNA is TGCGCCAGCAGCCCCACCCAGGTCCCGTACGAGCAGTACTTC. This sequence encodes CASSPTQVPYEQYF.

V usage is TRBV4-3 and J usage is TRBJ2-2, with D possibly TRBD2 on 6 matching bases. The CDR3 runs 16 residues. V gave up 0 bases and J gave up 4 bases, with 12 bases separating them. Germline CDR1 LGHNA, CDR2 YSLEER. CDR3 bases: TGCGCCAGCAGCCAAGAGCCGGGACTCCCCACCGGGGAGCTGTTTTTT. It codes for CASSQEPGLPTGELFF.

V usage is TRBV15 and J usage is TRBJ2-5, with D unclear. In germline, CDR1 is LNHNV, CDR2 YYDKDF (reference sequence). CDR3 size: 19 residues. V gave up 0 bases and J gave up 5 bases, with 25 bases separating them. This chain's CDR3 is CATSREPRASFRASETQYF. The CDR3, as DNA: TGTGCCACCAGCAGAGAGCCTCGCGCAAGCTTTCGAGCGAGTGAGACCCAGTACTTC.

The CDR3 loop reads CAWSVSRVNTEAFF. The CDR3, as DNA: TGTGCCTGGAGTGTCTCCAGGGTGAACACTGAAGCTTTCTTT. The chain recombines TRBV30 with TRBJ1-1; D might be TRBD1 (5 bases). CDR1 is GTSNPN and CDR2 is SVGIG in the germline V gene (reference sequence). The ends were cut back, 0 bases at V and 0 bases at J, with 8 bases in the middle. The CDR3 has 14 amino acids. The complete variable domain, with remaining parts taken from reference TRBV30 and TRBJ1-1, reads SQTIHQWPATLVQPVGSPLSLECTVEGTSNPNLYWYRQAAGRGLQLLFYSVGIGQISSEVPQNLSASRPQDRQFILSSKKLLLSDSGFYLCAWSVSRVNTEAFFGQGTRLTVV.

The chain joins TRBV5-1 to TRBJ2-2, with D possibly matching TRBD2 (6 bases). V lost 2 bases, J lost 2 bases, and 10 bases lay in between. Germline loops: CDR1 SGHRS, CDR2 YFSETQ. CDR3 length: 15 amino acids. The CDR3 loop is CASSFGGFNTGELFF. CDR3 nucleotide sequence: TGCGCCAGCAGCTTTGGGGGGTTTAACACCGGGGAGCTGTTTTTT.

The V gene is TRBV5-4, the J gene TRBJ2-3, with 7 bases identical to TRBD1. CDR3 size: 16 residues. The trim removed 0 bases at V and 1 base at J, leaving 5 bases unmatched. Germline lookup yields CDR1 SGHNT and CDR2 YYREEE (reference sequence). CDR3 sequence: CASSLGQGEGTDTQYF. In DNA form, the CDR3 reads TGTGCCAGCAGCTTGGGACAGGGAGAGGGCACAGATACGCAGTATTTT.

This chain joins TRBV28 and TRBJ1-2; 12 positions agree with TRBD1. This CDR3 is built from 14 residues. V lost 4 bases and J lost 6; bases outside the gene matches: 3. Germline CDR1 and CDR2: MDHEN and SYDVKM. CDR3 sequence (DNA): TGTGCCAGCAGTTCGGGACAGGGGGCACATGGCTACACCTTC. Translation: CASSSGQGAHGYTF.

The chain carries TRBV13 and TRBJ2-7; 8 bases are a match to TRBD2. The trim removed 5 bases at V and 1 base at J, leaving 13 bases unmatched. The length of the CDR3 is 17 residues. From germline, CDR1 is PRHDT and CDR2 FYEKMQ (reference sequence). DNA for the CDR3: TGTGCCAGCAGCCCACCCGGGGGGGTCAGGCAGTCCTACGAGCAGTACTTC. It codes for CASSPPGGVRQSYEQYF.

The V gene is TRBV6-2 or TRBV6-3, the J gene TRBJ1-4; D unclear. The V gene's germline CDR1 is MNHEY and CDR2 SVGEGT. CDR3 size: 11 residues. The V end lost 2 bases, the J end lost 8 bases, and 3 bases lay between the germline ends. Here the CDR3 reads CASSYREKLFF. In nucleotides, the CDR3 is TGTGCCAGCAGTTACCGGGAAAAACTGTTTTTT.

V usage is TRBV12-3 or TRBV12-4 and J usage is TRBJ2-7; no firm D call. The CDR3 consists of 13 residues. Trimming shortened V by 4 bases and J by 5 bases, and 12 bases separated the two germline ends. CDR3 protein: CASSSSEWDEQYF. CDR3 DNA sequence: TGTGCCAGCAGTTCCTCGGAGTGGGACGAGCAGTACTTC.

Notes on this clone: Its ends do not fully match the called genes, so a read error is possible. This rearrangement joins TRBV7-2 to TRBJ2-7; tentatively, D is TRBD2 (6 bases). CDR1 is SGHTA, CDR2 FQGNSA, per germline. This CDR3 spans 15 amino acids. CDR3 protein: CASSLAWTPTYEQYF. The CDR3 DNA follows: TGTGCCAGCAGCCTAGCGTGGACACCGACCTACGAGCAGTACTTC.

The rearrangement uses TRBV12-5 and TRBJ1-5; TRBD1 aligns across 8 bases. CDR1 LGHNT and CDR2 FRNRAP come from the germline V gene. This CDR3 region has 13 residues. V shed 6 bases and J 11 bases; nucleotides not matched to a gene: 9. CDR3 sequence: CASGPRDRSAQHF. CDR3 nucleotide sequence: TGTGCTAGTGGCCCCCGGGACAGGTCAGCCCAGCATTTT.

The chain joins TRBV7-2 to TRBJ1-2; the D gene is possibly TRBD1 (5 bases). Germline lookup yields CDR1 SGHTA and CDR2 FQGNSA. Trimming left V 5 bases short and J 5 bases short, with 18 bases between. CDR3 length: 15 residues. For the CDR3, the DNA is TGTGCCAGCAGCCCAATCGTCCAGGCAGGGTATGGCTACACCTTC. Its translation is CASSPIVQAGYGYTF.

The rearrangement links TRBV4-1 to TRBJ2-7; 7 nucleotides line up with TRBD1. The V segment lost 3 bases and the J segment 2 bases; nucleotides outside the gene matches: 7. The germline gives CDR1 MGHRA, CDR2 YSYEKL. The CDR3 runs 15 residues. In DNA, the CDR3 is TGCGCCAGCAGCCAGACGACAGGGTTGACCTACGAGCAGTACTTC. Protein product: CASSQTTGLTYEQYF.

This clone came up a few times. V usage is TRBV5-1 and J usage is TRBJ2-1; 11 nucleotides align to TRBD1. Germline V gene sequence: CDR1 SGHRS, CDR2 YFSETQ. Germline trimming cut 4 bases from V and 6 bases from J; bases unmatched to any gene: 6. There are 15 residues in the CDR3. CDR3 protein: CASSPGQGARNEQFF. CDR3 in DNA: TGCGCCAGCAGCCCTGGACAGGGGGCACGCAATGAGCAGTTCTTC.

The chain employs TRBV11-2 and TRBJ2-6; tentatively, D is TRBD1 (6 bases). This CDR3 spans 17 amino acids. Looked up from germline, CDR1 is SGHAT and CDR2 is FQNNGV. Trimming pared 6 bases from V and 0 bases from J, leaving 15 bases between. The CDR3 is CASSQARDTSGANVLTF. CDR3 nucleotide sequence: TGTGCCAGCAGTCAAGCCCGGGACACCTCTGGGGCCAACGTCCTGACTTTC.

The chain employs TRBV12-3 or TRBV12-4 and TRBJ1-2; D is uncertain. V was cut by 6 bases and J by 2 bases, with 7 bases left in between. CDR3 length: 12 residues. The CDR3 loop reads CASSPRNYGYTF. The CDR3 DNA follows: TGTGCCAGCAGCCCTAGGAACTATGGCTACACCTTC.